This T cell receptor beta chain was sequenced in a study of follicular helper T cells after annual influenza vaccination. The time point here: 2015-2016 season, pre-vaccination. TCRB was sequenced at Survey level resolution. The protocol was immunoSEQ multiplex PCR, while the TCRdb copy is restricted to in-frame clones and leaves out a portion. Of around 6,700 clones in the sample, approximately 85% were seen once. The germline gives CDR1 SGHTA, CDR2 FQGNSA. V was shortened by 1 base and J by 3 bases, with 7 bases between the two germline ends. The CDR3 extends over 13 amino acids. This specimen was CXCR5- memory CD4+ T cells sorted from blood, taken on the day of influenza vaccination. The chain has TRBV7-2 and TRBJ2-7; D uncertain. The receptor comes from an adult who received the influenza vaccine. CDR3 coding DNA: TGTGCCAGCAGCTTAGTCGGCGGCTACGAGCAGTACTTC. Its translation: CASSLVGGYEQYF.